Sequencing of this T cell receptor beta chain was carried out in a study of T cells in Graves' hyperthyroidism and ophthalmopathy. This clonotype has ten or more counts. Germline CDR1 is MNHNS and CDR2 is SASEGT. Trimming shortened V by 7 bases and J by 2 bases, and 17 bases separated the two germline ends. The CDR3 length is 15 residues. The study enrolled patients aged 18 to 65 with newly diagnosed hyperthyroidism of under 2 months' duration. Amplification of TCR beta CDR3 regions was performed using RNA transcripts as template. With the HTBI primer set, the TCR CDR3 went through a first round of RT-PCR. One entry per CDR3 protein results from TCRdb running MiXCR on the multiplex PCR reads. The sample holds about 180,000 distinct CDR3 sequences; approximately 9% are singletons and the top ten take approximately 24%.

This TCR was recovered from a young woman with Graves' hyperthyroidism that later progressed to Graves' ophthalmopathy. Specimen: blood. The chain couples TRBV6-1 to TRBJ1-2; D gene ambiguous. CDR3 sequence: CASTPLLVPNYGYTF. CDR3 DNA: TGTGCCAGCACCCCACTCCTGGTTCCGAACTATGGCTACACCTTC.